The 2 T cell receptor beta chains given below trace back to one sample, sequenced in a study of shared clonotypes between healthy human individuals. Terminally differentiated effector memory CD45RA+ cells were excluded by CCR7 positive selection of CD45RO-negative cells. Clones were sequenced by immunoSEQ multiplex PCR, and TCRdb holds only the in-frame ones, with some missing. The table records some 1,900,000 clones, about 95% of them present only once. The sequenced sample consisted of naive CD8+ T cells sorted from blood. The receptors shown here come from a man in his late teens or twenties in good health.

The chain recombines TRBV4-3 with TRBJ2-1, with a weak D call TRBD1 (5 bases). V lost 2 bases and J 8 bases, leaving 25 bases between the germline ends. CDR3 length: 18 residues. Germline CDR1 LGHNA, CDR2 YSLEER. In DNA form, the CDR3 reads TGCGCCAGCAGCCAAAGGTTTTTCAGGGAAGTAGCTGTGGATGAGCAGTTCTTC. Protein product: CASSQRFFREVAVDEQFF.

The chain carries TRBV2 and TRBJ1-2; weak D call: TRBD1 (5 bases). Germline-derived CDR1 and CDR2 are SNHLY and FYNNEI. This CDR3 has 14 amino acids. V was pared by 1 base and J by 8 bases, with 14 bases between. The CDR3 spells CASSEVRVLKGYTF. The CDR3 region has the DNA TGTGCCAGCAGTGAAGTCAGGGTGCTGAAGGGCTACACCTTC.